Listed below are T cell receptor beta chains from one sample, sequenced in a study of T cells in Graves' hyperthyroidism and ophthalmopathy. TCRdb analysed the multiplex PCR reads with MiXCR anew, one entry per CDR3 protein. The sample lists under 450,000 distinct CDR3 sequences; about 15% were seen once. The sequenced sample consisted of blood. These receptors all come from a woman in her twenties or thirties with Graves' hyperthyroidism that later progressed to Graves' ophthalmopathy. Each CDR3 is given with its conserved first and last residue. The D gene is left open where the match is weak. The size entry is marked missing in some rows and otherwise reads once, few, many or a size class.

v_gene	j_gene	d_gene	abundance	CDR3nt	CDR3aa
TRBV28	TRBJ1-2	NA	NA	TGTGCCAGCAGTTCGCTTGCAGGGAGGGTCGGCTATGGCTACACCTTC	CASSSLAGRVGYGYTF
TRBV6-1	TRBJ2-3	NA	many	TGTGCCAGCAGTTTGGAGGGTCATACAGATACGCAGTATTTT	CASSLEGHTDTQYF
TRBV6-1	TRBJ2-1	NA	few	TGTGCCAGCAGTCTCCGGGACAAGGACTACAATGAGCAGTTCTTC	CASSLRDKDYNEQFF
TRBV19	TRBJ2-2	NA	few	TGTGCCAGTAGTATGGGCAGGGGCCGAGACACCGGGGAGCTGTTTTTT	CASSMGRGRDTGELFF
TRBV28	TRBJ2-7	TRBD1	many	TGTGCCAGCAGAAGGGGACAGGGTACCTACGAGCAGTACTTC	CASRRGQGTYEQYF
TRBV6-2/TRBV6-3	TRBJ1-2	TRBD1	once	TGTGCCAGCAGTCAAACGTGGGACAGGGCCTATGGCTACACCTTC	CASSQTWDRAYGYTF
TRBV9	TRBJ2-1	NA	NA	TGTGCCAGCAGCGTAGGGGCCTACAATGAGCATTTCTTC	CASSVGAYNEHFF
TRBV2	TRBJ2-2	NA	NA	TGTGCCAGCAGTGCGACCTTTTCTGGGGGCGGGGAGCTGTTTTTT	CASSATFSGGGELFF
TRBV3-1	TRBJ2-4	NA	few	TGTGCCAGCAGCTTGAATCCGGCACCAGCCAAAAACATTCAGTACTTC	CASSLNPAPAKNIQYF
TRBV28	TRBJ1-1	NA	many	TGTGCCAGCAGTTTCCGGGGCGCGTTGGGCACTGAAGCTTTCTTT	CASSFRGALGTEAFF
TRBV28	TRBJ2-7	NA	NA	TGTGCCAGCAGTTGGAGCGCTGGATCCTACGAGCAGTACTTC	CASSWSAGSYEQYF
TRBV7-9	TRBJ2-5	NA	many	TGTGCCAGCAGCTTTCACGAGACCCAGTACTTC	CASSFHETQYF
TRBV2	TRBJ2-7	NA	many	TGTGCCAGCAGTGAATCGGGGATCGGGTACGAGCAGTACTTC	CASSESGIGYEQYF
TRBV12-3/TRBV12-4	TRBJ1-6	NA	once	TGTGCCAGCAGTTTTCATAACAGGGTGGGGTCACCCCTCCACTTT	CASSFHNRVGSPLHF
TRBV28	TRBJ2-2	NA	many	TGTGCCAGCACAACGGGAAGGGGCACCGGGGAGCTGTTTTTT	CASTTGRGTGELFF
TRBV6-1	TRBJ2-1	NA	few	TGTGCCAGCAGTGAATTAGGCGTAGGTGAGCAGTTCTTC	CASSELGVGEQFF
TRBV5-8	TRBJ2-3	NA	many	TGTGCCAGCAGCCCCGGACAGAGCACAGATACGCAGTATTTT	CASSPGQSTDTQYF
TRBV30	TRBJ2-7	NA	NA	TGTGCCTGGAGGGAGTGGGGGGCGGACTACGAGCAGTACTTC	CAWREWGADYEQYF
TRBV12-3/TRBV12-4	TRBJ1-2	TRBD1	NA	TGTGCCAGCAGCCGCACAGGGGGCGATGGCTACACCTTC	CASSRTGGDGYTF
TRBV28	TRBJ2-5	TRBD1	many	TGTGCCAGCAGTCCTGGGGACAGAACCTCTTCCGAGACCCAGTACTTC	CASSPGDRTSSETQYF
TRBV6-1	TRBJ2-7	NA	many	TGTGCCAGCAGTTCCGGGGGTAGCTCCTACGAGCAGTACTTC	CASSSGGSSYEQYF
TRBV20-1	TRBJ2-7	NA	NA	TGCAGTGCGAGGCCCCAGAGCTCCTACGAGCAGTACTTC	CSARPQSSYEQYF
TRBV20-1	TRBJ2-3	TRBD2	NA	TGCAGTGCTTTACTAGCGATCACAGATACGCAGTATTTT	CSALLAITDTQYF
TRBV3-1	TRBJ2-3	NA	many	TGTGCCAGCAGCCAACCGGAAGGTACGCAGTATTTT	CASSQPEGTQYF
TRBV5-1	TRBJ2-1	TRBD1	few	TGCGCCAGCAGCTCGCGTATCCGGGACAGACCATACAATGAGCAGTTCTTC	CASSSRIRDRPYNEQFF
TRBV2	TRBJ2-7	TRBD1	many	TGTGCCAGCAAAGTACAGGGGGCCACCTACGAGCAGTACTTC	CASKVQGATYEQYF